The rows below give T cell receptor beta chains drawn from one sample of a study of PD-1 blockade in classical Hodgkin lymphoma. The method was immunoSEQ multiplex PCR; TCRdb's version includes in-frame clones alone and lacks a portion of them. The sample carries 90,000 or so clones, 92% recorded once. This specimen consisted of peripheral blood mononuclear cells (PBMCs), obtained before the second cycle of nivolumab. These receptors were taken from a human donor with classical Hodgkin lymphoma. CDR3s include the opening cysteine and the closing phenylalanine or tryptophan. D genes are given only for firm matches. Size is omitted from some rows. Given values are once, few, many or a class for expanded clones.

V	size	D	J	CDR3	DNA
TRBV4-2	medium-sized	TRBD1	TRBJ1-1	CASSPTGGRDEAFF	TGTGCCAGCAGCCCTACAGGGGGAAGGGATGAAGCTTTCTTT
TRBV27	.	TRBD2	TRBJ2-7	CASSTGGSEQYF	TGTGCCAGCAGTACCGGGGGGTCCGAGCAGTACTTC
TRBV30	.	TRBD2	TRBJ2-3	CAWTRAFTGGDTQYF	TGTGCCTGGACGAGGGCCTTTACGGGAGGAGATACGCAGTATTTT
TRBV27	.	.	TRBJ1-1	CASSFNGRIRGRVNTEAFF	TGTGCCAGCAGTTTCAACGGCCGGATACGGGGGCGCGTGAACACTGAAGCTTTCTTT
TRBV27	.	.	TRBJ1-2	CASSLSANYGYTF	TGTGCCAGCAGTTTGTCCGCCAACTATGGCTACACCTTC
TRBV7-9	once	.	TRBJ1-5	CASSFRSDQPQHF	TGTGCCAGCAGCTTCCGGTCGGATCAGCCCCAGCATTTT
TRBV28	few	TRBD1	TRBJ1-1	CASSIQGAKVRAFF	TGTGCCAGCAGTATACAGGGGGCAAAGGTGCGAGCTTTCTTT
TRBV27	.	.	TRBJ2-5	CASSSWTGETQYF	TGTGCCAGCAGTTCCTGGACGGGAGAGACCCAGTACTTC
TRBV27	.	TRBD2	TRBJ2-7	CASRGTSGLYEQYF	TGTGCCAGCAGGGGAACTAGCGGGTTATACGAGCAGTACTTC
TRBV7-9	.	.	TRBJ1-2	CASSLGSTGGYTF	TGTGCCAGCAGCTTAGGCTCCACGGGGGGCTACACCTTC
TRBV20-1	.	.	TRBJ2-7	CSASRGEQYF	TGCAGTGCTAGCAGGGGTGAGCAGTACTTC
TRBV5-1	.	TRBD1	TRBJ1-6	CASSPDRNNSPLHF	TGCGCCAGCAGCCCGGACAGGAATAATTCACCCCTCCACTTT
TRBV5-1	.	.	TRBJ2-6	CASSPPFSGANVLTF	TGCGCCAGCAGTCCCCCATTCTCTGGGGCCAACGTCCTGACTTTC
TRBV6-6	.	TRBD1	TRBJ1-1	CASSYTGDRVFF	TGTGCCAGCAGTTATACCGGGGACAGGGTGTTCTTT
TRBV11-2	.	.	TRBJ2-5	CASSGSGWETQYF	TGTGCCAGCAGTGGAAGCGGGTGGGAGACCCAGTACTTC
TRBV19	.	.	TRBJ1-3	CASSIPGTAYF	TGTGCCAGTAGTATTCCAGGAACCGCATATTTT
TRBV5-4	.	.	TRBJ2-1	CASSPTPLAERSYNEQFF	TGTGCCAGCAGCCCTACCCCCTTAGCGGAGCGCTCCTACAATGAGCAGTTCTTC
TRBV9	.	.	TRBJ2-7	CASSAGDPHEQYF	TGTGCCAGCAGCGCCGGGGACCCCCACGAGCAGTACTTC
TRBV28	few	.	TRBJ2-3	CASSFLAGTDTQYF	TGTGCCAGCAGTTTTCTCGCGGGCACAGATACGCAGTATTTT
TRBV9	.	TRBD2	TRBJ2-1	CASSVEGLPTRNEQFF	TGTGCCAGCAGCGTAGAGGGACTACCAACCCGCAATGAGCAGTTCTTC
TRBV7-7	.	.	TRBJ2-2	CASSLHSGRPGELFF	TGTGCTAGCAGCTTACATTCAGGGCGCCCCGGGGAGCTGTTTTTT
TRBV6-1	.	TRBD2	TRBJ2-5	CASSARGLASVQETQYF	TGTGCCAGCAGTGCCCGAGGACTAGCGAGTGTCCAAGAGACCCAGTACTTC
TRBV7-7	.	TRBD1	TRBJ2-2	CASSRTGDAGELFF	TGTGCCAGCAGCAGGACAGGGGACGCCGGGGAGCTGTTTTTT
TRBV7-2	.	TRBD1	TRBJ1-5	CASSLLGGSQPQHF	TGTGCCAGCAGCTTATTAGGGGGCAGTCAGCCCCAGCATTTT
TRBV5-3	.	.	TRBJ1-3	CARSRVVTPMNDTIYF	TGTGCCAGAAGCCGAGTAGTGACCCCGATGAACGACACCATATATTTT